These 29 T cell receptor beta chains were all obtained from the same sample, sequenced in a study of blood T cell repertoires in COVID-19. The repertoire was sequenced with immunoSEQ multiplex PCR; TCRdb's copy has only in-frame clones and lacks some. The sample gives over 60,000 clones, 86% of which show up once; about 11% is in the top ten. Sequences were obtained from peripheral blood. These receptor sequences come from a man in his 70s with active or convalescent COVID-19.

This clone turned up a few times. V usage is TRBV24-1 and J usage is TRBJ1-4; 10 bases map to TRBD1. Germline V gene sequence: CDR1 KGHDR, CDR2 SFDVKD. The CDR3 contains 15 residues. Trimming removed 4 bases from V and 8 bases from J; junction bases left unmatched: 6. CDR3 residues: CATSDPTGGKEKLFF. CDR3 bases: TGTGCCACCAGTGACCCGACAGGGGGCAAGGAAAAACTGTTTTTT.

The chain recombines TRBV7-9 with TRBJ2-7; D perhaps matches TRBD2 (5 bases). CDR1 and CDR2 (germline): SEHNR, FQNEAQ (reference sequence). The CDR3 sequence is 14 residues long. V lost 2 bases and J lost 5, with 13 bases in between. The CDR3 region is CASSLMTGMDEQYF. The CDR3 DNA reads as TGTGCCAGCAGCTTAATGACGGGGATGGACGAGCAGTACTTC. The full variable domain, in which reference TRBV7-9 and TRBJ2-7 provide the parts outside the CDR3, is DTGVSQNPRHKITKRGQNVTFRCDPISEHNRLYWYRQTLGQGPEFLTYFQNEAQLEKSRLLSDRFSAERPKGSFSTLEIQRTEQGDSAMYLCASSLMTGMDEQYFGPGTRLTVT.

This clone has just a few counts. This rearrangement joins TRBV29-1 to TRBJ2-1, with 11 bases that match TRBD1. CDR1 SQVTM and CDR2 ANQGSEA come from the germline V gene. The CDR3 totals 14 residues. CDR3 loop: CSGDRGFSYNEQFF. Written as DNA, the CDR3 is TGCAGTGGGGACAGGGGGTTTTCCTACAATGAGCAGTTCTTC.

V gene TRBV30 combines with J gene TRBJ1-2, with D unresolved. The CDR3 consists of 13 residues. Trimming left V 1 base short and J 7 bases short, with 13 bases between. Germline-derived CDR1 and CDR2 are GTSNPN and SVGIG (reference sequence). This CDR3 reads CAWSGKRGFGYTF. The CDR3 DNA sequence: TGTGCCTGGAGTGGCAAAAGAGGGTTTGGCTACACCTTC.

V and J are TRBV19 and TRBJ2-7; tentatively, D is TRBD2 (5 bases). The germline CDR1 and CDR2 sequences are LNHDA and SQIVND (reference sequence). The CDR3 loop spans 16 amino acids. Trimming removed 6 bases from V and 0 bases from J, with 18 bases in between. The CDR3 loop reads CASRKRAGTHSYEQYF. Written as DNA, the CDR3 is TGTGCCAGTAGGAAGAGGGCTGGTACCCACTCCTACGAGCAGTACTTC.

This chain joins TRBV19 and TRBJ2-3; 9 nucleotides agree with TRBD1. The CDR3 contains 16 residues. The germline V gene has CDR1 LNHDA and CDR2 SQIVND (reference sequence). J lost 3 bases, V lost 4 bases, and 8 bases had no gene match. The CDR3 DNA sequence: TGTGCCAGTAGTACTAGACAGGGGGACGTAACAGATACGCAGTATTTT. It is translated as CASSTRQGDVTDTQYF.

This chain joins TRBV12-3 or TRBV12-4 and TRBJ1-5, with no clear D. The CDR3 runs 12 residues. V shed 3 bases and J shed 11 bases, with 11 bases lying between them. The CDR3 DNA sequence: TGTGCCAGCAGTTTTGTATCCGGGTCCCAGCATTTT. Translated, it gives CASSFVSGSQHF.

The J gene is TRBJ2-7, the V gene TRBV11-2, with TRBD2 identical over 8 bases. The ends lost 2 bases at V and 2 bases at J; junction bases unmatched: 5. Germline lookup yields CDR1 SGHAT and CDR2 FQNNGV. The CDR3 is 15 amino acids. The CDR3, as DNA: TGTGCCAGCAGCTTAATCAGCGGGGGTACCTACGAGCAGTACTTC. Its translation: CASSLISGGTYEQYF.

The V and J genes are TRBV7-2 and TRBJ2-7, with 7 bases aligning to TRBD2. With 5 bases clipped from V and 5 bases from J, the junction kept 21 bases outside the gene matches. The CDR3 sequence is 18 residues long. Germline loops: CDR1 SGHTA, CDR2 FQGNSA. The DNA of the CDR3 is TGTGCCAGCAGCCAGGTCATGGGGGGGAGGAGGTTGATCCACGAGCAGTACTTC. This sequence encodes CASSQVMGGRRLIHEQYF.

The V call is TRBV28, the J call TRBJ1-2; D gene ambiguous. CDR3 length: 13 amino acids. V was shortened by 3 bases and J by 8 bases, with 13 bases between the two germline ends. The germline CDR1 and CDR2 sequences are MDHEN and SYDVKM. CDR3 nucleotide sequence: TGTGCCAGCAGTTTTAGGCCTTCGGGGGGCTACACCTTC. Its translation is CASSFRPSGGYTF.

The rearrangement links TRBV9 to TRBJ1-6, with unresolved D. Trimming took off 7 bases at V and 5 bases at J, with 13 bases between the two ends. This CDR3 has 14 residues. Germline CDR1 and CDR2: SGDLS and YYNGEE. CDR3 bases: TGTGCCAGCTCCCTTGAAGCCCATAATTCACCCCTCCACTTT. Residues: CASSLEAHNSPLHF. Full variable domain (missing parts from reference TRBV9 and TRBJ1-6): DSGVTQTPKHLITATGQRVTLRCSPRSGDLSVYWYQQSLDQGLQFLIQYYNGEERAKGNILERFSAQQFPDLHSELNLSSLELGDSALYFCASSLEAHNSPLHFGNGTRLTVT.

CDR3 sequence (DNA): TGTGCCAGCAGTTCCGGACAGGGGGGGAGTGATACGCAGTATTTT. Protein product: CASSSGQGGSDTQYF. The chain links TRBV6-6 to TRBJ2-3, with 10 positions matching TRBD1. The CDR3 consists of 15 residues. Germline trimming cut 4 bases from V and 6 bases from J; bases unmatched to any gene: 7. The V gene's germline CDR1 is MNHNY and CDR2 SVGAGI (reference sequence).

The CDR3 sequence: CAIRKGTGNEKLFF. Written as DNA, the CDR3 is TGTGCCATCAGAAAAGGGACAGGGAATGAAAAACTGTTTTTT. This sequence joins TRBV10-3 and TRBJ1-4; the match to TRBD1 covers 9 bases. Trimming at V came to 6 bases and at J to 5 bases, leaving 4 bases not matched to a gene. Per germline, CDR1 ENHRY and CDR2 SYGVKD. This CDR3 region has 14 residues.

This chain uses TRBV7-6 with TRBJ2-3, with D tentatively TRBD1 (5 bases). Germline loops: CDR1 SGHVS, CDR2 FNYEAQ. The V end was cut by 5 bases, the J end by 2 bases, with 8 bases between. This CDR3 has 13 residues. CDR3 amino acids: CASSRGYTDTQYF. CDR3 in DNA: TGTGCCAGCAGCAGGGGTTACACAGATACGCAGTATTTT.

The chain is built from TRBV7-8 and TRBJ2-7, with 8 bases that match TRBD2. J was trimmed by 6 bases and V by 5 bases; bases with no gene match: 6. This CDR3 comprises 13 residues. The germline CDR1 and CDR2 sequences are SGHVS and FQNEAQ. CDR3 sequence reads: CASSLPGGGEQYF. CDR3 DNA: TGTGCCAGCAGCCTCCCGGGAGGGGGCGAGCAGTACTTC.

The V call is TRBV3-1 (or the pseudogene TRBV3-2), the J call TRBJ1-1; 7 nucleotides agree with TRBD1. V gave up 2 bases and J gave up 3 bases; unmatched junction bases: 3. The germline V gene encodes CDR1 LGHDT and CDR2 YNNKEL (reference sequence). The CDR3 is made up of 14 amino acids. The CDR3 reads CASSQNRGDTEAFF. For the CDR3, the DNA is TGTGCCAGCAGCCAAAACAGGGGCGACACTGAAGCTTTCTTT.

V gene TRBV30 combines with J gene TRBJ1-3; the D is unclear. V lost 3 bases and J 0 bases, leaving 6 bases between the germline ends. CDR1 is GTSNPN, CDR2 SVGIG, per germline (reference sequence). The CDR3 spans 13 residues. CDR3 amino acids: CAWSYGSGNTIYF. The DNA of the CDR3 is TGTGCCTGGAGCTACGGCTCTGGAAACACCATATATTTT.

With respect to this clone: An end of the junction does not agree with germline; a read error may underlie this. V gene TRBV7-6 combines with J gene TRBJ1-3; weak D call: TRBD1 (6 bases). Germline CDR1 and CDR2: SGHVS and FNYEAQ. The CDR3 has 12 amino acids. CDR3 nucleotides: TGTGCCAGTGGGACATCTGCAAACACCATATATTTT. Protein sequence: CASGTSANTIYF.

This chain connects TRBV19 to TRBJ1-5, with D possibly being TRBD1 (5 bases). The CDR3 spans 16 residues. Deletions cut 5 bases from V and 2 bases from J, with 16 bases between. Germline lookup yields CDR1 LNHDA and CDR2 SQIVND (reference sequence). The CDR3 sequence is CASSPPQGFGNQPQHF. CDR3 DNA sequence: TGTGCCAGTAGTCCCCCTCAGGGATTCGGCAATCAGCCCCAGCATTTT.

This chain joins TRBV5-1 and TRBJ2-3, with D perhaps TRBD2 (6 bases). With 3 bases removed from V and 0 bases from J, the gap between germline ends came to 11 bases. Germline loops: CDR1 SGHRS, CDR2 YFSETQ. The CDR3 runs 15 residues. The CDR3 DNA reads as TGCGCCAGCAGCTCCTACGGGAGAAGCACAGATACGCAGTATTTT. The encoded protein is CASSSYGRSTDTQYF.

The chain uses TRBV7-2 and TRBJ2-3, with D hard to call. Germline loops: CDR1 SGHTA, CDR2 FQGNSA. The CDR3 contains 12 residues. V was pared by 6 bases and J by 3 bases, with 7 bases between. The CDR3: CASRHATDTQYF. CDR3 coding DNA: TGTGCCAGCAGACATGCAACAGATACGCAGTATTTT.

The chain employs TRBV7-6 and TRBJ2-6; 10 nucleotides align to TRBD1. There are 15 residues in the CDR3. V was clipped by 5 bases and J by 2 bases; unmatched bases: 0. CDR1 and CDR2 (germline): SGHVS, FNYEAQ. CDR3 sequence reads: CASSGQGAGANVLTF. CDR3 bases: TGTGCCAGCAGCGGACAGGGGGCTGGGGCCAACGTCCTGACTTTC.

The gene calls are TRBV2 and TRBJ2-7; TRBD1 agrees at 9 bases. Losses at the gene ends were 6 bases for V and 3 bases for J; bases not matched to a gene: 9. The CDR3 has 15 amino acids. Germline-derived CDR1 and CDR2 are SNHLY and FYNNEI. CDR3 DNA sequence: TGTGCCAGCAGCGCAACCGGGACAGGGAACTACGAGCAGTACTTC. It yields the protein CASSATGTGNYEQYF.

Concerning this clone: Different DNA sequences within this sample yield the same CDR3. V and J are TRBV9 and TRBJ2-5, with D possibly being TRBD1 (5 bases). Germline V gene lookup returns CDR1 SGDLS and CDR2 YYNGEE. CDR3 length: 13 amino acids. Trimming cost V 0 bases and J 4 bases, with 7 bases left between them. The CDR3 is CASSVGQGETQYF. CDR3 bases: TGTGCCAGCAGCGTAGGGCAGGGAGAGACCCAGTACTTC.

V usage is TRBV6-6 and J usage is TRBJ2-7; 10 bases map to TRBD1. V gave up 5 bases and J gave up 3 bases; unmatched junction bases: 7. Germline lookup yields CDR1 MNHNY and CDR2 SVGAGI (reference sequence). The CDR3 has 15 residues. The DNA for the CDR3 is TGTGCCAGCAGTCTTCCGGGACAGGGGTTCTACGAGCAGTACTTC. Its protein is CASSLPGQGFYEQYF.

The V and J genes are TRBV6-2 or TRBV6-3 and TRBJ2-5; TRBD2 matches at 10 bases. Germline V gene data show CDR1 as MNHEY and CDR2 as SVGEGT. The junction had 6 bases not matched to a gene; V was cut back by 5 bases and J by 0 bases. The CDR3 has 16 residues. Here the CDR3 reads CASSPRLAGNQETQYF. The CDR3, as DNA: TGTGCCAGCAGTCCGCGACTAGCGGGCAACCAAGAGACCCAGTACTTC.

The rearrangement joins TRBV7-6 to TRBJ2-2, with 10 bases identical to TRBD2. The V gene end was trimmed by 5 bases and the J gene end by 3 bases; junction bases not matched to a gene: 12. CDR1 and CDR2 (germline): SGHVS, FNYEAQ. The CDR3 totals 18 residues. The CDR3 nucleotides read TGTGCCAGCAGCCCCTCCCTCAATCTAGCGGGAGACACCGGGGAGCTGTTTTTT. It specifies CASSPSLNLAGDTGELFF.

The CDR3 bases are TGTGCCAGCAGGCGGGACAGGGTGCCCTACAATGAGCAGTTCTTC. Amino acids: CASRRDRVPYNEQFF. The rearrangement links TRBV27 to TRBJ2-1; 9 bases map to TRBD1. The V segment lost 6 bases and the J segment 2 bases; nucleotides outside the gene matches: 5. CDR1 is MNHEY and CDR2 is SMNVEV in the germline V gene (reference sequence). The CDR3 is 15 residues long.

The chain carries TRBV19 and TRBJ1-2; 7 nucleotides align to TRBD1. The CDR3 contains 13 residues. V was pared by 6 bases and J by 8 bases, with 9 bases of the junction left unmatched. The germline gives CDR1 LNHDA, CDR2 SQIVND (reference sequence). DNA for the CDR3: TGTGCCAGTAGGCCGACAGGGCCAAGCGGCTACACCTTC. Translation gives CASRPTGPSGYTF.